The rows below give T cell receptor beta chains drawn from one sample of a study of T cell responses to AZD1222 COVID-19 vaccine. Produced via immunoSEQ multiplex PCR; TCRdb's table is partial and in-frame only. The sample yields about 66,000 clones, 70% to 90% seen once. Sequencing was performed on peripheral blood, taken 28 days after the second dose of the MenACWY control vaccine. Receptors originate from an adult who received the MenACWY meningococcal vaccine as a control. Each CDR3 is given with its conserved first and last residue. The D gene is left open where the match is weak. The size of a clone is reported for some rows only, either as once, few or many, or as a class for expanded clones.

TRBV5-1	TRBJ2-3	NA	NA	CASSLVEGGTDTQYF	TGCGCCAGCAGCTTGGTGGAGGGTGGCACAGATACGCAGTATTTT
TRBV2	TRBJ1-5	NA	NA	CASSDGEQPQHF	TGTGCCAGCAGTGACGGGGAACAGCCCCAGCATTTT
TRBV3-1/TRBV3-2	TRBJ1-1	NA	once	CASSQGGGLLNTEAFF	TGTGCCAGCAGCCAAGGGGGGGGACTCCTGAACACTGAAGCTTTCTTT
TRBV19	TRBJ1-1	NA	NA	CASSRRRGNTEAFF	TGTGCCAGTAGCCGACGACGGGGGAACACTGAAGCTTTCTTT
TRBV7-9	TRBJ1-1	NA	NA	CASSFFQNTEAFF	TGTGCCAGCAGCTTTTTTCAAAACACTGAAGCTTTCTTT
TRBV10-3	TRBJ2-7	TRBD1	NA	CAISEKTGGEQYF	TGTGCCATCAGTGAGAAGACAGGGGGCGAGCAGTACTTC
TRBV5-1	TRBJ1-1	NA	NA	CASSYTANTEAFF	TGCGCCAGCAGCTATACAGCTAACACTGAAGCTTTCTTT
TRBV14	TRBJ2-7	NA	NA	CASSRYAEQYF	TGTGCCAGCAGCCGGTACGCCGAGCAGTACTTC
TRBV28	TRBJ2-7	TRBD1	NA	CASSPHSGQGSYEQYF	TGTGCCAGCAGTCCCCATTCGGGACAGGGCTCCTACGAGCAGTACTTC
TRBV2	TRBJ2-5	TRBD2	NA	CASSPGLAGGLGETQYF	TGTGCCAGCAGTCCCGGACTAGCGGGGGGGTTAGGAGAGACCCAGTACTTC
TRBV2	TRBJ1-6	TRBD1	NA	CASSESTGTYSPLHF	TGTGCCAGCAGTGAATCGACAGGGACCTATTCACCCCTCCACTTT
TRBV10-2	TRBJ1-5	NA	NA	CASSESGSQPQHF	TGCGCCAGCAGTGAGTCGGGGAGTCAGCCCCAGCATTTT
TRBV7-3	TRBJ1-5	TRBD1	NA	CASSPTGGNQPQHF	TGTGCCAGCAGCCCGACAGGGGGTAATCAGCCCCAGCATTTT
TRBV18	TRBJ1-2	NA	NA	CASSPPRETNGYTF	TGTGCCAGCTCACCACCGCGGGAAACGAATGGCTACACCTTC
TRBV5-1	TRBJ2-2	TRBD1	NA	CASSPEGQGTGELFF	TGCGCCAGCAGCCCGGAGGGACAGGGGACCGGGGAGCTGTTTTTT
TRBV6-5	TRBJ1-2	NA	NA	CASSYPQGASYGYTF	TGTGCCAGCAGTTACCCCCAAGGGGCTAGCTATGGCTACACCTTC
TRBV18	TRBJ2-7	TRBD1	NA	CASSPDRGPYEQYF	TGTGCCAGCTCACCGGACAGGGGGCCCTACGAGCAGTACTTC
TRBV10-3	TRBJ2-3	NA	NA	CAISEESSATQYF	TGTGCCATCAGTGAAGAGTCCTCGGCTACGCAGTATTTT
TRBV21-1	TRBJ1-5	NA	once	CASSACQPQHF	TGTGCCAGCAGCGCTTGTCAGCCCCAGCATTTT
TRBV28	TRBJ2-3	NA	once	CASSPSRTGSDTQYF	TGTGCCAGCAGCCCTTCCCGTACAGGGAGCGATACGCAGTATTTT
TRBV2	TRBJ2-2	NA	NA	CASSDVSGGPGELFF	TGTGCCAGCAGTGATGTCAGTGGGGGGCCCGGGGAGCTGTTTTTT
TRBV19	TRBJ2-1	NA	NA	CASSIRKRGSGGTRRYEQFF	TGTGCCAGTAGTATAAGGAAGAGGGGAAGCGGCGGGACGAGGAGATATGAGCAGTTCTTC
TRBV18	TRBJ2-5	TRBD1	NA	CASSPPATGGNGETQYF	TGTGCCAGCTCACCACCGGCAACAGGGGGTAACGGGGAGACCCAGTACTTC
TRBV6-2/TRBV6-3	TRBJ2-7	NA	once	CASSPTQLYEQYF	TGTGCCAGCAGCCCTACCCAGCTCTACGAGCAGTACTTC
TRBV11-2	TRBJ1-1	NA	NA	CASSPSQNTEAFF	TGTGCCAGCAGCCCTTCCCAGAACACTGAAGCTTTCTTT
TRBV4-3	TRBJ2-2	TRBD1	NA	CASSQERTGGNTGELFF	TGCGCCAGCAGCCAAGAGCGGACAGGGGGCAATACCGGGGAGCTGTTTTTT
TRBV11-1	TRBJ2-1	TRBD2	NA	CASSLASGGYNEQFF	TGTGCCAGCAGCTTAGCTAGCGGGGGGTACAATGAGCAGTTCTTC
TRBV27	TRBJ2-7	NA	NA	CASSRGLRVEQYF	TGTGCCAGCAGTCGAGGGTTACGGGTGGAGCAGTACTTC